Below, 8 T cell receptor beta chains from the same sample are listed, as sequenced in a study of T-cell reconstitution after alpha-beta-depleted transplantation in children (dated by TCRdb to about 2016). Study-wide findings and limitations: Over subsequent months, a decline in hyperexpanded clone frequencies was noted, and after one year, T-cell counts and TCRbeta diversity were mostly ascribed to newly produced T cells.

The treatment or condition label, as the study defines it: allogeneic hematopoietic cell transplantation with graft depleted of TCRalphabeta T cells and CD19 B cells. What these receptors recognize is not known. The library was made by PCR. Instrument used: Illumina HiSeq 2500. Molecular barcoding was employed in the preparation of TCR libraries, with unique molecular identifiers being used to normalize TCRbeta repertoire quantification. The public reads were run again by TCRdb, first through fastp at Q25 and then through MiXCR, and only productive beta chains were kept. Rows are combined by CDR3 protein, so each entry shows the most common genes and DNA. The sample table records 250,000 to 300,000 distinct CDR3 sequences; over 7% of these occur just once. Together, the top ten hold approximately 9.6% of the sample. The sample was peripheral blood, taken 360 days after TCRalphabeta/CD19-depleted stem cell transplant. The source is a female patient aged 2-9 years who had a stem cell transplant for Fanconi anemia, so the T cells may come from the graft donor.

This clonotype was recorded many times. J is TRBJ1-1 and V is TRBV6-1, with a possible D match to TRBD1 (6 bases). The CDR3 is 13 amino acids. The V and J ends lost 10 bases and 5 bases respectively, with 17 bases between them. Germline V gene sequence: CDR1 MNHNS, CDR2 SASEGT. CDR3 sequence (DNA): TGTGCCACCAACCGGGGGCTGGGAACTGAAGCTTTCTTT. Translated: CATNRGLGTEAFF.

The table lists this clonotype with a few counts. This chain uses TRBV6-6 with TRBJ1-1; 7 nucleotides agree with TRBD1. The trim removed 6 bases at V and 4 bases at J, leaving 8 bases unmatched. The germline V gene encodes CDR1 MNHNY and CDR2 SVGAGI (reference sequence). There are 14 residues in the CDR3. The CDR3 here is CASSRQGGVTEAFF. The CDR3 DNA reads TGTGCCAGCAGCCGACAGGGAGGAGTCACTGAAGCTTTCTTT.

This clonotype was detected a few times. V gene TRBV7-9 combines with J gene TRBJ1-3; D is unclear. The germline V gene encodes CDR1 SEHNR and CDR2 FQNEAQ (reference sequence). V gave up 7 bases and J gave up 0 bases, with 16 bases separating them. The CDR3 consists of 16 residues. The CDR3 nucleotides read TGTGCCAGCACTCCACCCGGGTTCCTCTCTGGAAACACCATATATTTT. Translated: CASTPPGFLSGNTIYF.

This clonotype was picked up many times. This chain links TRBV4-3 with TRBJ2-1; D possibly corresponds to TRBD1 (6 bases). The CDR3 extends over 13 amino acids. The germline gives CDR1 LGHNA, CDR2 YSLEER. Trimming removed 0 bases at V and 14 bases at J, with 14 bases between. CDR3 loop: CASSQDRWDTEFF. The CDR3 DNA is TGCGCCAGCAGCCAAGATAGATGGGACACGGAGTTCTTC.

This clonotype was seen ten or more times. The chain employs TRBV5-5 and TRBJ2-3; perhaps TRBD2 as D (6 bases). The ends were cut back, 0 bases at V and 5 bases at J, with 16 bases in the middle. Looked up from germline, CDR1 is SGHKS and CDR2 is YYEKEE (reference sequence). The CDR3 consists of 16 residues. The CDR3 spells CASSLVGSGRGDTQYF. The DNA for the CDR3 is TGTGCCAGCAGCTTGGTCGGGAGCGGGCGAGGAGATACGCAGTATTTT.

This clonotype was detected only a few times. The V and J genes are TRBV4-3 and TRBJ2-7; 7 nucleotides align to TRBD1. Germline assignment: CDR1 LGHNA and CDR2 YSLEER. The CDR3 extends over 16 amino acids. Unmatched junction bases numbered 8, after V lost 3 bases and J lost 0 bases. This CDR3 reads CASSHPATGSSYEQYF. Here the CDR3 DNA reads TGCGCCAGCAGCCATCCAGCGACAGGGAGCTCCTACGAGCAGTACTTC.

The rearrangement joins TRBV15 to TRBJ1-1, with D maybe TRBD1 (6 bases). Trimming pared 4 bases from V and 8 bases from J, leaving 17 bases between. Germline CDR1 reads LNHNV; CDR2 reads YYDKDF (reference sequence). The CDR3 consists of 14 residues. CDR3 bases: TGTGCCACCAGCACCCGAAGGGGGGGGATAGAAGCTTTCTTT. This translates into CATSTRRGGIEAFF. Full variable domain (rest looked up from reference TRBV15 and TRBJ1-1): DAMVIQNPRYQVTQFGKPVTLSCSQTLNHNVMYWYQQKSSQAPKLLFHYYDKDFNNEADTPDNFQSRRPNTSFCFLDIRSPGLGDTAMYLCATSTRRGGIEAFFGQGTRLTVV.

This clonotype has ten or more counts. J is TRBJ1-1 and V is TRBV6-1; perhaps TRBD1 as D (6 bases). V lost 5 bases, J lost 4 bases, and 20 bases lay in between. The V gene's germline CDR1 is MNHNS and CDR2 SASEGT. This CDR3 comprises 16 residues. The CDR3 loop is CASSPRGGRFSTEAFF. CDR3 nucleotide sequence: TGTGCCAGCAGTCCCCGCGGGGGCAGGTTTAGCACTGAAGCTTTCTTT.